This entry lists 10 T cell receptor beta chains sequenced from one sample in a study of beta chain features in type 1 diabetes. TCRB transcripts that were expressed got sequenced, as all of the isolated RNA had been reverse transcribed. Repertoires were generated with immunoSEQ multiplex PCR, while TCRdb's copy carries only in-frame clones and drops some. The sample includes under 800,000 clones, roughly a sixth of them seen just once. The sample was naive CD4+ T cells from blood. The receptors stem from a man aged 18 to 30 in good health.

The rearrangement uses TRBV29-1 and TRBJ1-1; D is unclear. The germline V gene has CDR1 SQVTM and CDR2 ANQGSEA. This CDR3 region has 12 residues. V gave up 7 bases and J gave up 8 bases, with 17 bases separating them. In DNA form, the CDR3 reads TGCAGCGCTAGAAGGACGTGGGAAGAAGCTTTCTTT. It specifies CSARRTWEEAFF.

The genes are TRBV5-4 and TRBJ2-1, with 10 bases identical to TRBD2. V shed 2 bases and J 0 bases; nucleotides not matched to a gene: 11. Germline V gene lookup returns CDR1 SGHNT and CDR2 YYREEE (reference sequence). CDR3 length equals 19 residues. CDR3 protein: CASSFFLAGGSSSYNEQFF. CDR3 sequence (DNA): TGTGCCAGCAGCTTTTTTTTAGCGGGAGGCTCGAGCTCCTACAATGAGCAGTTCTTC.

This clone has a handful of counts. The chain employs TRBV27 and TRBJ2-1; possibly TRBD1 or TRBD2 for D (6 bases each). This CDR3 spans 14 amino acids. Germline CDR1 reads MNHEY; CDR2 reads SMNVEV (reference sequence). The V and J ends lost 2 bases and 13 bases respectively, with 18 bases between them. The CDR3 DNA follows: TGTGCCAGCAGTTTAAGGTTAGGAGGGGGAATACAGTTCTTC. It codes for CASSLRLGGGIQFF.

The chain carries TRBV10-3 and TRBJ2-2; unclear D gene. The CDR3 covers 12 residues. V was shortened by 7 bases and J by 2 bases, with 5 bases between the two germline ends. Germline CDR1 is ENHRY and CDR2 is SYGVKD. The DNA for the CDR3 is TGTGCCATCAAGAGAAACACCGGGGAGCTGTTTTTT. The encoded protein is CAIKRNTGELFF.

The chain joins TRBV5-4 to TRBJ2-3; D might be TRBD2 (6 bases). Germline CDR1 is SGHNT and CDR2 is YYREEE (reference sequence). With 0 bases removed from V and 1 base from J, the gap between germline ends came to 9 bases. There are 15 residues in the CDR3. The CDR3 nucleotides are TGTGCCAGCAGCTTGGGCGGGGTTGGCACAGATACGCAGTATTTT. Its protein is CASSLGGVGTDTQYF. Using reference TRBV5-4 and TRBJ2-3 for the parts outside the CDR3, the full variable domain is ETGVTQSPTHLIKTRGQQVTLRCSSQSGHNTVSWYQQALGQGPQFIFQYYREEENGRGNFPPRFSGLQFPNYSSELNVNALELDDSALYLCASSLGGVGTDTQYFGPGTRLTVL.

This chain connects TRBV27 to TRBJ2-3; D remains ambiguous. The germline gives CDR1 MNHEY, CDR2 SMNVEV (reference sequence). V was trimmed by 1 base and J by 2 bases, leaving 13 bases between them. The CDR3 consists of 16 residues. The CDR3 DNA is TGTGCCAGCAGTTTATATCTGGGGAAGGACACAGATACGCAGTATTTT. Translation: CASSLYLGKDTDTQYF.

This clone was seen a handful of times. V gene TRBV7-9 combines with J gene TRBJ1-1; possible D gene TRBD1, 5 bases. The CDR3 spans 14 residues. Germline V gene sequence: CDR1 SEHNR, CDR2 FQNEAQ (reference sequence). V shed 4 bases and J shed 3 bases, with 12 bases lying between them. The CDR3 reads CASSSQGTDTEAFF. The CDR3 DNA reads as TGTGCCAGCAGCTCCCAGGGTACTGACACTGAAGCTTTCTTT.

This clone was seen more than once but under ten times. The V and J genes are TRBV4-3 and TRBJ2-1; D ambiguous. Trimming removed 3 bases at V and 9 bases at J, with 12 bases between. The CDR3 contains 13 residues. Germline CDR1 is LGHNA and CDR2 is YSLEER. The CDR3 DNA follows: TGCGCCAGCAGCCATGCTATAGTGGGTGAGCAGTTCTTC. Translating it yields CASSHAIVGEQFF.

The gene calls are TRBV15 and TRBJ2-7, with D possibly being TRBD2 (6 bases). Per germline, CDR1 LNHNV and CDR2 YYDKDF (reference sequence). The length of the CDR3 is 17 residues. V lost 1 base and J lost 1, with 17 bases in between. The CDR3 spells CATSRVWLRGLSYEQYF. The CDR3 coding sequence is TGTGCCACCAGCAGAGTATGGCTGAGGGGACTGTCCTACGAGCAGTACTTC. Combining the CDR3 with reference TRBV15 and TRBJ2-7 gives the whole variable domain DAMVIQNPRYQVTQFGKPVTLSCSQTLNHNVMYWYQQKSSQAPKLLFHYYDKDFNNEADTPDNFQSRRPNTSFCFLDIRSPGLGDTAMYLCATSRVWLRGLSYEQYFGPGTRLTVT.

This rearrangement joins TRBV29-1 to TRBJ2-3; TRBD1 matches 8 bases. This CDR3 is 17 amino acids long. Trimming removed 3 bases from V and 6 bases from J; junction bases left unmatched: 17. Germline V CDR1 and CDR2: SQVTM, ANQGSEA. CDR3: CSVEDRAGISGRDTQYF. CDR3 coding DNA: TGCAGCGTTGAGGACAGGGCCGGCATCTCGGGCAGGGATACGCAGTATTTT.